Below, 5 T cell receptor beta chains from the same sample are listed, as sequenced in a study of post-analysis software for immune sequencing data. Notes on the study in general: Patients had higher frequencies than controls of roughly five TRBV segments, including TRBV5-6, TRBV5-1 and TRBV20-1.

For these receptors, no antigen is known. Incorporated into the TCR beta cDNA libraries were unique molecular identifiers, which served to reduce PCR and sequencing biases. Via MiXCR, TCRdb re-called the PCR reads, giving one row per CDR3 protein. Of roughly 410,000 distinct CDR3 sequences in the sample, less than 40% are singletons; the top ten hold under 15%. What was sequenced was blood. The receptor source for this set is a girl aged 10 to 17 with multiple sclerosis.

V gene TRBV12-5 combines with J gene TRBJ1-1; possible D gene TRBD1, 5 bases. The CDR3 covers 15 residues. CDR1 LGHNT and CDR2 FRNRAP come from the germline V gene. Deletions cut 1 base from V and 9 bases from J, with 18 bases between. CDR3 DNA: TGTGCTAGTGGTTTGGCCGACAGCCCCGAGGGACAAGCTTTCTTT. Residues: CASGLADSPEGQAFF.

The CDR3 protein is CATSDHGLAGGPNNEQFF. The CDR3 DNA reads as TGTGCCACCAGTGATCACGGACTAGCGGGGGGACCTAACAATGAGCAGTTCTTC. The chain couples TRBV24-1 to TRBJ2-1; 14 nucleotides match TRBD2. The V gene's germline CDR1 is KGHDR and CDR2 SFDVKD. CDR3 length equals 18 residues. Trimming cost V 3 bases and J 5 bases; bases outside gene matches: 8.

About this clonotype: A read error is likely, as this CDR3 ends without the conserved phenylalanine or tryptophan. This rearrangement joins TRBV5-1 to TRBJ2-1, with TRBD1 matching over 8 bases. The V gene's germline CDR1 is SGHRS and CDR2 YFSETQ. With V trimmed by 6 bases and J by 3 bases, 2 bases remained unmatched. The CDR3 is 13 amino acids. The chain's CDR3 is CASTGQGYNEQFL. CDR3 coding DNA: TGCGCCAGCACCGGACAGGGCTACAATGAGCAGTTCTTA.

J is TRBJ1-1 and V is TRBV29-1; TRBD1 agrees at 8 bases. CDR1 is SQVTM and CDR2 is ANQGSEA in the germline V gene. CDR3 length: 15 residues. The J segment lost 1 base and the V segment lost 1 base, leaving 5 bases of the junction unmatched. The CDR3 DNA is TGCAGCGTTGAAGTTCCTGGGACAGGGAACACTGAAGCTTTCTTT. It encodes CSVEVPGTGNTEAFF.

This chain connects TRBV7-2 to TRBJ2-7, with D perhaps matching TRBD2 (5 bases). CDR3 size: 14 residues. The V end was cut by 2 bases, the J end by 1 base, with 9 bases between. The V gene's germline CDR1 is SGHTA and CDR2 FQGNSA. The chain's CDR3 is CASSLLDFSYEQYF. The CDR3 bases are TGTGCCAGCAGCTTATTGGACTTTTCCTACGAGCAGTACTTC.